This T cell receptor (beta chain) was recorded in a study of CD8 T cells in Susac syndrome. Overall study findings and caveats: The CD4+ T cell repertoires, which came from Susac syndrome patients, showed no sign of clonal expansion. Individuals included in the TCR sequencing and HLA analysis were acknowledged by the study to be relatively few in number.

As concerns this clonotype: Antigen specificity is unknown.

TEMRA cells were FACS-enriched, with CD8+ and CD4+ T cells isolated negatively. From germline, CDR1 is SGHDN and CDR2 FVKESK. V lost 4 bases to trimming and J lost 5 bases, with 11 bases between them. The CDR3 consists of 13 residues. Random hexamers were used to reverse transcribe the RNA input (about 0.5 to 1 ug). An immunoSEQ multiplex PCR generated amplified TCR beta CDR3 products spanning 54 Vbeta and 13 Jbeta. Using its own MiXCR run on the immunoSEQ multiplex PCR reads, TCRdb lists one record per CDR3 protein. This sample has around 110,000 distinct CDR3 sequences, with 96% found just once. This sequence originates from a human donor with Susac syndrome. Material for sequencing was CD4+ T cells from PBMCs. This chain connects TRBV14 to TRBJ2-5; possibly TRBD2 for D (6 bases). CDR3 loop: CASSRDFRETQYF. DNA of the CDR3: TGTGCCAGCAGCCGGGACTTCCGGGAGACCCAGTACTTC.